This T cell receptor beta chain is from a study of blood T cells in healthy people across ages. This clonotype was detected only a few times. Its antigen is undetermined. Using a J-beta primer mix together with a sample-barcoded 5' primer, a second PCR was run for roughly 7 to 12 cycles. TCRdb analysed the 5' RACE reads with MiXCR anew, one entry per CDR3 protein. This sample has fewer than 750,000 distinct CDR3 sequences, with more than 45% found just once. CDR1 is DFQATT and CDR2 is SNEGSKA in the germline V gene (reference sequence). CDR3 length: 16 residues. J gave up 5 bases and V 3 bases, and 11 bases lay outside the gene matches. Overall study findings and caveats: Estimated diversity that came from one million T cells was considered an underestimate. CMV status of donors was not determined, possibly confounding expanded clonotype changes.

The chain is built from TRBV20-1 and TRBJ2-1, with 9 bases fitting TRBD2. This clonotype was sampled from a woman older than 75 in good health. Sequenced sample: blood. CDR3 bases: TGCAGTGCTAGTCACGGTGGGGGCGGGAGGGACAATGAGCAGTTCTTC. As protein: CSASHGGGGRDNEQFF.